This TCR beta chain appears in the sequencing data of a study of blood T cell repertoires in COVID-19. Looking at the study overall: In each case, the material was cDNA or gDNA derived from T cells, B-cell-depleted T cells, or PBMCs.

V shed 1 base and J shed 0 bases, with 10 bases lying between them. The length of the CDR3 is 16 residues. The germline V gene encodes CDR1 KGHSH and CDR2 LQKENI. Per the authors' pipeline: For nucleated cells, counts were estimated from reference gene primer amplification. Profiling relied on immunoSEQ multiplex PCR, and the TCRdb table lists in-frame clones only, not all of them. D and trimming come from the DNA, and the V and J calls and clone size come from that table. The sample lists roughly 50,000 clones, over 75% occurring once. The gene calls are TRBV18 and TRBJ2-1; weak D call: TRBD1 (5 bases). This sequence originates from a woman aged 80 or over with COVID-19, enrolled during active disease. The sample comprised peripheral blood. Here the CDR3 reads CASSPLDSSSYNEQFF. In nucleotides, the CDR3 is TGTGCCAGCTCACCACTCGACAGCAGCTCCTACAATGAGCAGTTCTTC.